The 21 T cell receptor beta chains below all came from one sample that was sequenced in a study of CD8+CD57+ T cells in acquired aplastic anemia. TCR beta VDJ and CDR3 profiling used genomic DNA as template. Via MiXCR, TCRdb re-called the reads, giving one row per CDR3 protein. The sample has 350,000 to 450,000 distinct CDR3 sequences; approximately 70% are singletons. Sequencing was carried out using sorted CD4+, CD8+, or CD8+CD57+ T cells (not recorded which) from PBMCs. These TCRs come from a human donor in good health, serving as a control.

Regarding this clonotype: One junction end does not reproduce the germline sequence, and a read error may be involved. The chain recombines TRBV2 with TRBJ2-3; possibly TRBD2 for D (5 bases). Germline V CDR1 and CDR2: SNHLY, FYNNEI. This CDR3 has 11 residues. CDR3 coding DNA: TGTGCCAGCAGAGCGGAGAATACGCAATATTTT. Its translation: CASRAENTQYF. The full variable domain, in which reference TRBV2 and TRBJ2-3 provide the parts outside the CDR3, is EPEVTQTPSHQVTQMGQEVILRCVPISNHLYFYWYRQILGQKVEFLVSFYNNEISEKSEIFDDQFSVERPDGSNFTLKIRSTKLEDSAMYFCASRAENTQYFGPGTRLTVL.

As regards this clonotype: Compared with germline, one end of the junction differs, possibly owing to a read error. The V call is TRBV7-2, the J call TRBJ2-3, with 7 positions matching TRBD1. The germline gives CDR1 SGHTA, CDR2 FQGNSA. This CDR3 has 13 amino acids. The chain's CDR3 is CASSFATQGTHHF. CDR3 nucleotide sequence: TGTGCCAGCAGCTTTGCGACACAGGGGACCCACCACTTT.

J is TRBJ2-7 and V is TRBV29-1, with a tentative D call TRBD1 (6 bases). Trimming shortened V by 5 bases and J by 12 bases, and 23 bases separated the two germline ends. This CDR3 contains 13 residues. Germline V gives CDR1 SQVTM, CDR2 ANQGSEA. CDR3 nucleotide sequence: TGCAGCGTTCAGGGGACCGACCGCACTGAAGCGTACTTC. It translates to CSVQGTDRTEAYF.

The chain is built from TRBV5-1 and TRBJ2-7, with a weak D call TRBD2 (6 bases). CDR1 is SGHRS and CDR2 is YFSETQ in the germline V gene. The germline V and J ends were trimmed by 9 bases and 6 bases, with 22 bases remaining between them. The CDR3 spans 14 residues. The CDR3 DNA reads TGCGCCACCAATAGGGGAGGAACGGAGGCCGAGCAGTACTTC. This encodes CATNRGGTEAEQYF. Supplemented by reference TRBV5-1 and TRBJ2-7, the full variable domain reads KAGVTQTPRYLIKTRGQQVTLSCSPISGHRSVSWYQQTPGQGLQFLFEYFSETQRNKGNFPGRFSGRQFSNSRSEMNVSTLELGDSALYLCATNRGGTEAEQYFGPGTRLTVT.

The chain uses TRBV19 and TRBJ1-1; D perhaps matches TRBD1 (5 bases). V lost 6 bases and J lost 1, with 15 bases in between. Germline V CDR1 and CDR2: LNHDA, SQIVND (reference sequence). CDR3 size: 15 residues. CDR3 sequence: CASSLTALGNTEAFF. The DNA of the CDR3 is TGTGCCAGTAGCCTGACAGCCTTAGGGAACACTGAAGCTTTCTTT.

The rearrangement joins TRBV29-1 to TRBJ2-5, with D tentatively TRBD1 (6 bases). Per the germline V gene, CDR1 is SQVTM and CDR2 is ANQGSEA. The CDR3 has 12 residues. V lost 6 bases, J lost 5 bases, and 13 bases lay in between. The CDR3 region has the DNA TGCAGCGTGGTACAGGGTACTGAGACCCAGTACTTC. Its protein is CSVVQGTETQYF.

On this clonotype: Since a much larger clone is just one base distant, this may be a read error. The chain has TRBV20-1 and TRBJ2-2, with D possibly called TRBD1 or TRBD2 (8 bases each). Germline CDR1 DFQATT, CDR2 SNEGSKA (reference sequence). The CDR3 extends over 14 amino acids. In nucleotides, the CDR3 is TGCAGTGCTAGAGGGACAGGGTTAAGCGGGGGGCTGTTTTTT. It translates to CSARGTGLSGGLFF.

Concerning this clonotype itself: This is likely a read error, given that the CDR3 carries no conserved phenylalanine or tryptophan at its end. It is unclear where the CDR3 begins or ends on the DNA, so no DNA is shown, and the CDR3 is as TCRdb lists it. The chain employs TRBV20-1 and TRBJ2-5. Germline assignment: CDR1 DFQATT and CDR2 SNEGSKA (reference sequence). A total of 10 residues make up the CDR3, ends included. CDR3 region: CSARETYHYI.

Ten or more counts support this clonotype. The chain links TRBV11-2 to TRBJ2-6, with no clear D. Germline CDR1 reads SGHAT; CDR2 reads FQNNGV. V was cut by 6 bases and J by 1 base, with 10 bases left in between. CDR3 length equals 15 residues. CDR3 sequence reads: CASSLQVSGANVLTF. CDR3 sequence (DNA): TGTGCCAGCAGTCTTCAGGTATCTGGGGCCAACGTCCTGACTTTC. Using reference TRBV11-2 and TRBJ2-6 for the parts outside the CDR3, the full variable domain is EAGVAQSPRYKIIEKRQSVAFWCNPISGHATLYWYQQILGQGPKLLIQFQNNGVVDDSQLPKDRFSAERLKGVDSTLKIQPAKLEDSAVYLCASSLQVSGANVLTFGAGSRLTVL.

The V and J genes are TRBV20-1 and TRBJ1-2, with D possibly being TRBD1 (5 bases). The CDR3 totals 14 residues. Trimming stripped 3 bases from V and 6 bases from J, with 17 bases between. The germline CDR1 and CDR2 sequences are DFQATT and SNEGSKA (reference sequence). For the CDR3, the DNA is TGCAGTGCTAGCCAGGCAGGGAGCATGAATGGCTACACCTTC. Its translation is CSASQAGSMNGYTF.

Comment on this clonotype: One junction end disagrees with the germline gene, perhaps due to a read error. The chain carries TRBV15 and TRBJ2-5; 8 nucleotides agree with TRBD2. The length of the CDR3 is 14 residues. CDR1 is LNHNV, CDR2 YYDKDF, per germline (reference sequence). The CDR3 loop is CASSGDGGGETQYF. CDR3 sequence (DNA): TGTGCCAGCAGCGGAGACGGGGGGGGTGAGACCCAGTACTTC.

This clonotype has a handful of counts. V usage is TRBV20-1 and J usage is TRBJ2-3; D is possibly TRBD1 or TRBD2 (5 bases each). CDR1 DFQATT and CDR2 SNEGSKA come from the germline V gene (reference sequence). Trimming removed 7 bases from V and 2 bases from J, with 19 bases in between. This CDR3 region has 15 residues. DNA of the CDR3: TGCAGTGTTACTAGGGCCGGGACCCTCACAGATACGCAGTATTTT. This codes for CSVTRAGTLTDTQYF.

Here the CDR3 reads CSVTQGGAQHF. DNA of the CDR3: TGCAGTGTTACGCAGGGAGGGGCGCAGCATTTT. The chain employs TRBV20-1 and TRBJ1-5; D might be TRBD1 (5 bases). With 7 bases removed from V and 13 bases from J, the gap between germline ends came to 17 bases. The germline V gene encodes CDR1 DFQATT and CDR2 SNEGSKA (reference sequence). The CDR3 is 11 residues long.

This clonotype came up many times. V and J are TRBV5-6 and TRBJ1-3; 10 positions agree with TRBD1. The CDR3 totals 16 residues. The V and J ends lost 4 bases and 8 bases, in that order; junction bases with no gene match: 12. Germline V gene data show CDR1 as SGHDT and CDR2 as YYEEEE. This CDR3 is CASSPELGQGGHTIYF. In nucleotides, the CDR3 is TGTGCCAGCAGCCCGGAGCTCGGACAGGGGGGGCACACCATATATTTT. Based on the CDR3 plus reference TRBV5-6 and TRBJ1-3, the full variable domain is DAGVTQSPTHLIKTRGQQVTLRCSPKSGHDTVSWYQQALGQGPQFIFQYYEEEERQRGNFPDRFSGHQFPNYSSELNVNALLLGDSALYLCASSPELGQGGHTIYFGEGSWLTVV.

The V and J genes are TRBV20-1 and TRBJ1-5; TRBD1 agrees at 7 bases. This CDR3 is built from 14 residues. Trimming cost V 0 bases and J 8 bases; bases outside gene matches: 7. Germline CDR1 reads DFQATT; CDR2 reads SNEGSKA (reference sequence). The CDR3 reads CSARDRGGSEPQHF. The CDR3 DNA reads TGCAGTGCTAGAGATCGAGGGGGCTCAGAGCCCCAGCATTTT.

A note on this clonotype: The conserved final phenylalanine or tryptophan is absent from the CDR3, which likely points to a read error. The DNA is left out, because the CDR3 cannot be placed on it with certainty; the CDR3 is given as TCRdb lists it. The V gene is TRBV7-3, the J gene TRBJ1-5; TRBD1 is the table's D call, not checked against the DNA. Both ends counted, the CDR3 spans 13 residues. The V gene's germline CDR1 is SGHTA and CDR2 FQGTGA. The CDR3 sequence is CASSSAPPKPPRV.

This clonotype has at least ten counts. J is TRBJ1-2 and V is TRBV6-5; no reliable D call. CDR1 is MNHEY, CDR2 SVGAGI, per germline. The CDR3 runs 14 residues. The V and J ends lost 6 bases and 7 bases respectively, with 18 bases between them. For the CDR3, the DNA is TGTGCCAGCAGGCGCGCAATGGGGATACGTGGCTACACCTTC. This encodes CASRRAMGIRGYTF.

This clonotype was recorded only once. This chain joins TRBV7-8 and TRBJ1-6; D gene ambiguous. The germline V gene encodes CDR1 SGHVS and CDR2 FQNEAQ. The CDR3 is 16 residues long. Trimming stripped 7 bases from V and 14 bases from J, with 27 bases between. In DNA, the CDR3 is TGTGCCAGCAAACTCGCGCGCCAGTCTGAGACCCCGTCCCTCCACTTT. It specifies CASKLARQSETPSLHF.

This clonotype was counted many times. This chain's CDR3 is CASRLTASYEQYF. The CDR3 nucleotides are TGTGCCAGCAGATTGACAGCCTCCTACGAGCAGTACTTC. V and J are TRBV6-5 and TRBJ2-7, with a possible D match to TRBD1 (5 bases). The germline CDR1 and CDR2 sequences are MNHEY and SVGAGI. With 6 bases removed from V and 0 bases from J, the gap between germline ends came to 9 bases. The CDR3 has 13 residues.

As regards this clonotype: The junction does not match germline at one end; this may be a read error. As DNA, the CDR3 is TGCAGCGCTAAGAGTCCAGGGGGAACCACCGGGGAGCTGTTTTTT. This gives the protein CSAKSPGGTTGELFF. V and J are TRBV20-1 and TRBJ2-2, with 7 bases that match TRBD1. Looked up from germline, CDR1 is DFQATT and CDR2 is SNEGSKA (reference sequence). The CDR3 contains 15 residues.

The sample holds a few counts of this clonotype. Because the CDR3's place on the DNA is in doubt, the DNA is left out and the CDR3 is given as listed by TCRdb. The chain links TRBV7-6 to TRBJ2-7; the D call in the table, TRBD1, was not verified against the DNA. The CDR3 is 24 amino acids in total, end residues counted. In germline, CDR1 is SGHVS, CDR2 FNYEAQ. The CDR3 here is CASSFYICSARLSRTGMYTYEQYF.